Presented here are 15 T cell receptor beta chains from one specimen sequenced in a study of T-cell memory formation after mild COVID-19. TCRdb reanalysed the 5' RACE reads using MiXCR and keeps one entry per CDR3 protein. This sample has about 210,000 distinct CDR3 sequences; 25% to 35% occur once, and the top ten carry about an eighth. The material sequenced was PBMCs or a T cell subset sorted from them (not recorded which). The receptors were gathered from an adult woman who had mild COVID-19 (a few samples of this study predate the infection). Cell type and time point are not known.

CDR3: CASSLAGTDSPLHF. The CDR3 DNA follows: TGCGCCAGCAGCTTGGCAGGGACCGATTCACCCCTCCACTTT. The gene calls are TRBV5-1 and TRBJ1-6; perhaps TRBD1 as D (5 bases). V lost 0 bases and J 8 bases, leaving 9 bases between the germline ends. Germline values: CDR1 SGHRS, CDR2 YFSETQ. The CDR3 extends over 14 amino acids.

The V and J genes are TRBV6-2 or TRBV6-3 and TRBJ2-5, with TRBD2 matching 11 bases. The CDR3 is made up of 15 amino acids. J was trimmed by 5 bases and V by 6 bases; bases with no gene match: 8. The germline CDR1 and CDR2 sequences are MNHEY and SVGEGT. The CDR3 DNA reads TGTGCCAGCAGCATCACTAGCGGGAGCGTGGAGACCCAGTACTTC. This gives the protein CASSITSGSVETQYF.

The chain recombines TRBV30 with TRBJ1-2; D not certain. V lost 4 bases to trimming and J lost 5 bases, with 14 bases between them. Germline CDR1 and CDR2: GTSNPN and SVGIG (reference sequence). This CDR3 is 13 amino acids long. Here the CDR3 reads CAWTSRVRYGYTF. As DNA, the CDR3 is TGTGCCTGGACCAGTCGGGTGCGGTATGGCTACACCTTC.

This sequence joins TRBV11-2 and TRBJ2-1, with 13 positions matching TRBD2. The germline CDR1 and CDR2 sequences are SGHAT and FQNNGV. Trimming at V came to 7 bases and at J to 4 bases, leaving 10 bases not matched to a gene. The CDR3 runs to 17 residues. CDR3 region: CASISGLAGAEYNEQFF. DNA of the CDR3: TGTGCCAGCATCTCCGGACTAGCGGGAGCGGAGTACAATGAGCAGTTCTTC. Full variable domain (remainder filled in from reference TRBV11-2 and TRBJ2-1): EAGVAQSPRYKIIEKRQSVAFWCNPISGHATLYWYQQILGQGPKLLIQFQNNGVVDDSQLPKDRFSAERLKGVDSTLKIQPAKLEDSAVYLCASISGLAGAEYNEQFFGPGTRLTVL.

V is TRBV5-6 and J is TRBJ2-7, with no clear D. From germline, CDR1 is SGHDT and CDR2 YYEEEE. This CDR3 has 13 amino acids. The V gene lost 3 bases and the J gene lost 4 bases, with 11 bases spanning the gap. The CDR3 sequence: CASSSNRVYEQYF. In DNA, the CDR3 is TGTGCCAGCAGCTCCAATAGAGTTTACGAGCAGTACTTC.

The table lists this clonotype with a few counts. The chain uses TRBV7-3 and TRBJ1-2; a possible D gene is TRBD1 (5 bases). CDR1 is SGHTA, CDR2 FQGTGA, per germline. Trimming cost V 3 bases and J 4 bases, with 9 bases left between them. This CDR3 region has 13 residues. The CDR3 DNA reads TGTGCCAGCAGCTTTTCAGGGATCTATGGCTACACCTTC. It specifies CASSFSGIYGYTF.

V gene TRBV12-3 or TRBV12-4 combines with J gene TRBJ1-2; no definite D call. Trimming left V 7 bases short and J 3 bases short, with 12 bases between. The CDR3 is 13 residues long. CDR3 residues: CASTPEAYYGYTF. Written as DNA, the CDR3 is TGTGCCAGCACCCCGGAGGCTTACTATGGCTACACCTTC.

This sequence joins TRBV18 and TRBJ1-4; TRBD1 agrees at 7 bases. CDR3 size: 16 residues. V lost 3 bases and J lost 8; bases outside the gene matches: 12. The germline V gene encodes CDR1 KGHSH and CDR2 LQKENI. CDR3 region: CASSPGTVLVREKLFF. CDR3 coding DNA: TGTGCCAGCTCACCCGGGACAGTCCTCGTACGAGAAAAACTGTTTTTT.

The rearrangement joins TRBV4-2 to TRBJ2-1; 8 nucleotides line up with TRBD2. V lost 0 bases to trimming and J lost 1 base; unmatched junction nucleotides: 5. CDR1 LGHNA and CDR2 YNFKEQ come from the germline V gene. The CDR3 loop spans 17 amino acids. The CDR3 region is CASSQDLAGPSYNEQFF. In DNA, the CDR3 is TGTGCCAGCAGCCAAGACTTAGCGGGACCGTCCTACAATGAGCAGTTCTTC.

There are a few counts of this clonotype. The chain employs TRBV20-1 and TRBJ2-3, with 7 bases identical to TRBD1. The CDR3 runs to 15 residues. Germline assignment: CDR1 DFQATT and CDR2 SNEGSKA (reference sequence). V was clipped by 6 bases and J by 3 bases; unmatched bases: 12. In DNA, the CDR3 is TGCAGTGCCAGATGGACAGGCCCTATAACAGATACGCAGTATTTT. Protein sequence: CSARWTGPITDTQYF.

This chain links TRBV9 with TRBJ2-3; 8 positions match TRBD2. J was trimmed by 4 bases and V by 4 bases; bases with no gene match: 11. The germline V gene encodes CDR1 SGDLS and CDR2 YYNGEE. This CDR3 comprises 16 residues. CDR3 nucleotide sequence: TGTGCCAGCAGCCCCCGGGAGGGAGGGGGAGCAGATACGCAGTATTTT. Protein sequence: CASSPREGGGADTQYF.

The chain recombines TRBV9 with TRBJ2-7; TRBD1 is a possible D gene (6 bases). Trimming cost V 0 bases and J 2 bases, with 12 bases left between them. Germline V CDR1 and CDR2: SGDLS, YYNGEE. The CDR3 spans 15 residues. Written as DNA, the CDR3 is TGTGCCAGCAGCGTAGACTCAGGGGAAGCCTACGAGCAGTACTTC. Protein product: CASSVDSGEAYEQYF.

The chain combines TRBV3-1 with TRBJ1-1; no clear D. This CDR3 is built from 11 residues. Germline V gene sequence: CDR1 LGHDT, CDR2 YNNKEL (reference sequence). Trimming took 5 bases from V and 8 from J, leaving 9 bases between them. DNA for the CDR3: TGTGCCAGCAGCTCCGTCACGGAAGCTTTCTTT. Its protein product is CASSSVTEAFF. Supplemented by reference TRBV3-1 and TRBJ1-1, the full variable domain reads DTAVSQTPKYLVTQMGNDKSIKCEQNLGHDTMYWYKQDSKKFLKIMFSYNNKELIINETVPNRFSPKSPDKAHLNLHINSLELGDSAVYFCASSSVTEAFFGQGTRLTVV.

This clonotype was detected a few times. The chain uses TRBV12-3 or TRBV12-4 and TRBJ1-5; tentative D call: TRBD1 (6 bases). The CDR3 contains 12 residues. Trimming stripped 6 bases from V and 7 bases from J, with 10 bases between. The CDR3 nucleotides read TGTGCCAGCAGCCAGGGGATCCAGCCCCAGCATTTT. Protein sequence: CASSQGIQPQHF.

This chain connects TRBV7-3 to TRBJ2-3; 10 nucleotides match TRBD2. This CDR3 region has 14 residues. Trimming took 8 bases from V and 6 from J; bases not matched to a gene: 8. Germline loops: CDR1 SGHTA, CDR2 FQGTGA. The CDR3 reads CASGSGGPGDTQYF. The CDR3 DNA reads TGTGCCAGCGGTAGCGGGGGGCCGGGGGATACGCAGTATTTT.